What follows are 5 T cell receptor beta chains derived from one specimen sequenced in a study of T cells in localized non-small cell lung cancer. Sequenced by immunoSEQ multiplex PCR; TCRdb stores in-frame clones only, minus some. The sample carries 30,000 to 40,000 clones, about four fifths recorded once. The sequencing here drew on peripheral blood, taken before any cancer treatment. The receptors were gathered from a male donor at least 60 years old with stage III squamous cell lung carcinoma.

This clone was observed once. This chain joins TRBV2 and TRBJ2-7; D ambiguous. The length of the CDR3 is 15 residues. From germline, CDR1 is SNHLY and CDR2 FYNNEI. Trimming removed 3 bases at V and 1 base at J, with 13 bases between. The CDR3 here is CASSEPQLSSYEQYF. The CDR3 region has the DNA TGTGCCAGCAGTGAGCCACAGCTTTCTTCCTACGAGCAGTACTTC. Full variable domain (missing parts from reference TRBV2 and TRBJ2-7): EPEVTQTPSHQVTQMGQEVILRCVPISNHLYFYWYRQILGQKVEFLVSFYNNEISEKSEIFDDQFSVERPDGSNFTLKIRSTKLEDSAMYFCASSEPQLSSYEQYFGPGTRLTVT.

As regards this clone: A junction boundary mismatches the germline segment, possibly from a read error. The V call is TRBV7-2, the J call TRBJ2-1; 11 bases are shared with TRBD2. This CDR3 region has 14 residues. Germline values: CDR1 SGHTA, CDR2 FQGNSA. CDR3 nucleotides: TGTGCCAGCAGCATAGCGGGAGGGGGCAATGAGCAGTTCTTC. It encodes CASSIAGGGNEQFF.

This clone was counted only a few times. The genes are TRBV25-1 and TRBJ2-1, with TRBD1 as a possible D gene (5 bases). Per germline, CDR1 MGHDK and CDR2 SYGVNS. Trimming cost V 4 bases and J 7 bases, with 14 bases left between them. This CDR3 spans 14 amino acids. The CDR3 DNA is TGTGCCAGCAGTGGCCGACAGCTGAAGAATGAGCAGTTCTTC. It specifies CASSGRQLKNEQFF.

This chain connects TRBV10-2 to TRBJ2-2; 7 positions match TRBD2. Trimming cost V 7 bases and J 1 base; bases outside gene matches: 3. CDR1 and CDR2 from the germline V gene are WSHSY and SAAADI. This CDR3 comprises 14 residues. CDR3 in DNA: TGCGCCAGCATCCCGGGGGGGAACACCGGGGAGCTGTTTTTT. It is translated as CASIPGGNTGELFF.

The rearrangement uses TRBV10-3 and TRBJ2-7; 7 positions agree with TRBD1. Germline values: CDR1 ENHRY, CDR2 SYGVKD. This CDR3 is 14 amino acids long. The trim removed 2 bases at V and 2 bases at J, leaving 3 bases unmatched. CDR3 bases: TGTGCCATCAGTGAGGGACAGGCCACCTACGAGCAGTACTTC. Amino acids: CAISEGQATYEQYF.